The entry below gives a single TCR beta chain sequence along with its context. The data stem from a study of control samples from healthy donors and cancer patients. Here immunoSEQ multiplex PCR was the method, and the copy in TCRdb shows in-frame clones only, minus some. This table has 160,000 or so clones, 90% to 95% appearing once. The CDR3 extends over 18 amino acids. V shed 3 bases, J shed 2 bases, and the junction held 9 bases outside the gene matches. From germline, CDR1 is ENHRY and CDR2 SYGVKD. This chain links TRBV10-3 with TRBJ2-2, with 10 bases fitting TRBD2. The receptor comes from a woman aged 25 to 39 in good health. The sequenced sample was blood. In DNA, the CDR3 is TGTGCCATCAGTGACCCTCTAACTAGCGGGGACAACACCGGGGAGCTGTTTTTT. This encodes CAISDPLTSGDNTGELFF.